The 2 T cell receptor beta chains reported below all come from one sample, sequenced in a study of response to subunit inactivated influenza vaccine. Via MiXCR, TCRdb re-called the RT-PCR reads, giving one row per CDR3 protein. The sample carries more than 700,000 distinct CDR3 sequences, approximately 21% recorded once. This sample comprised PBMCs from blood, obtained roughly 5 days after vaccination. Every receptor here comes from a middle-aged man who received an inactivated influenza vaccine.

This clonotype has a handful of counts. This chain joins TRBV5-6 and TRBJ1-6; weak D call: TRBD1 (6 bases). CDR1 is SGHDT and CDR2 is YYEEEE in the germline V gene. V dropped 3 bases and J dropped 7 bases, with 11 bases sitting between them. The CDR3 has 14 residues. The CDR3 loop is CASSSQGRNSPLHF. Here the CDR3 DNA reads TGTGCCAGCAGCTCACAGGGTAGGAATTCACCCCTCCACTTT.

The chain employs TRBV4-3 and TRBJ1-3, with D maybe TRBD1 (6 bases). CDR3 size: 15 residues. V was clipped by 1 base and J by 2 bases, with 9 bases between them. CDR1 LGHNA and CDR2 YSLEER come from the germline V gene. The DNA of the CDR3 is TGCGCCAGCAGCCAAGCCGGGGGGCCTGGAAACACCATATATTTT. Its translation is CASSQAGGPGNTIYF.